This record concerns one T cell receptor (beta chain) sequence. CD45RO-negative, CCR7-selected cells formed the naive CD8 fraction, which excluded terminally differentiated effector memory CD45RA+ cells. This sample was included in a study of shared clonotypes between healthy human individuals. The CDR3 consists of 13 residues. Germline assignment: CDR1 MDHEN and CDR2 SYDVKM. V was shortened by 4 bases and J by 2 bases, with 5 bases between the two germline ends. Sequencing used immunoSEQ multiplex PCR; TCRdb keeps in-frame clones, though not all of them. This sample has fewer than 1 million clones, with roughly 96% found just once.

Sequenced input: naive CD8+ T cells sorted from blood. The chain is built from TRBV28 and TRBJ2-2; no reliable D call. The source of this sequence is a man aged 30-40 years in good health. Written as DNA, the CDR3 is TGTGCCAGCAGTTACACAAACACCGGGGAGCTGTTTTTT. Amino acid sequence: CASSYTNTGELFF.